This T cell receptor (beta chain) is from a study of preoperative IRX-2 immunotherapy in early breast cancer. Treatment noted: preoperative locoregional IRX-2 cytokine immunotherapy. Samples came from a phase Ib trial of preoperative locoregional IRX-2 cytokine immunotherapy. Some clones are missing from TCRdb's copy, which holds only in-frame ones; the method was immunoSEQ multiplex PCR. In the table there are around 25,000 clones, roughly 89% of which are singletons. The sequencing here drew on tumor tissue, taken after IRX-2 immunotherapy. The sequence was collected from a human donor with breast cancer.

As DNA, the CDR3 is TGCGCCAGCAGCTTGGAAGTCCGAGGAAACACCATATATTTT. This encodes CASSLEVRGNTIYF. V usage is TRBV5-1 and J usage is TRBJ1-3, with no clear D. Deletions cut 0 bases from V and 4 bases from J, with 8 bases between. CDR1 is SGHRS, CDR2 YFSETQ, per germline. This CDR3 comprises 14 residues.